This T cell receptor beta chain was captured by sequencing in a study of T cells in Graves' hyperthyroidism and ophthalmopathy. Notes on the study in general: Most thyroid clonotypes with frequency above 0.001 were detected in blood. Using 13 V-J features, a model discriminated ophthalmopathy from stable hyperthyroidism.

This clonotype was counted at least ten times. Its specificity is unknown. Amplification of TCR beta CDR3 regions used RNA as the template. First-round RT-PCR of the TCR CDR3 relied on the HTBI primer set. One entry per CDR3 protein results from TCRdb running MiXCR on the multiplex PCR reads. The table lists 600,000 to 700,000 distinct CDR3 sequences, about 45% of them singletons. It was uncontrolled infection, other autoimmune disease, pregnancy or lactation that excluded patients. Clinical symptoms, serum thyroxine and TRAb, thyroid ultrasound and orbital computed tomography together formed the diagnostic basis. From germline, CDR1 is KGHDR and CDR2 SFDVKD. V lost 0 bases and J 4 bases, leaving 14 bases between the germline ends. The length of the CDR3 is 16 residues.

The receptor's source is an adult man with Graves' disease, either hyperthyroidism or ophthalmopathy (not recorded which). The chain carries TRBV24-1 and TRBJ1-2; TRBD1 is a possible D gene (5 bases). Input material: peripheral blood or thyroid tissue (not recorded which). CDR3 in DNA: TGTGCCACCAGTGATTTGGGGCAGGGAGGGATCTATGGCTACACCTTC. Protein: CATSDLGQGGIYGYTF.